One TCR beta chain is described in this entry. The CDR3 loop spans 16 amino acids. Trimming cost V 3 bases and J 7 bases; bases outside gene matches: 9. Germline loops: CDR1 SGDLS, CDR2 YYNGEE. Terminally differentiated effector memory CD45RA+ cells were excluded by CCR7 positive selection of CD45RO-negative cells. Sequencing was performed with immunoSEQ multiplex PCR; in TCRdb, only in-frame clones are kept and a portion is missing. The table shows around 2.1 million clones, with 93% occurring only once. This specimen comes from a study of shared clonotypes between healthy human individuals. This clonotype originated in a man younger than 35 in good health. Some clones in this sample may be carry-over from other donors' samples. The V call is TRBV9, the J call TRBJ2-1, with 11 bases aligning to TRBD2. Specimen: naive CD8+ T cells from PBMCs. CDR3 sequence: CASSARTSGHKNEQFF. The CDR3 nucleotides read TGTGCCAGCAGCGCCCGGACTAGCGGGCATAAAAATGAGCAGTTCTTC.